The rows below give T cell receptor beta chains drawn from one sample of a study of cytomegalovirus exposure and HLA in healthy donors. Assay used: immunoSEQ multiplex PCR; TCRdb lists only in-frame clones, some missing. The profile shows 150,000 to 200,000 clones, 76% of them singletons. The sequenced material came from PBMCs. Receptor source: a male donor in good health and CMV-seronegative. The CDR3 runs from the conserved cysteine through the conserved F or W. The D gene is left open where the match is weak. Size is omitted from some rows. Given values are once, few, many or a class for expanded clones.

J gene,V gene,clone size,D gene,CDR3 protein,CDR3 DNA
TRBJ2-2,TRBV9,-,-,CASSVLGVGTGELFF,TGTGCCAGCAGCGTATTGGGAGTAGGAACCGGGGAGCTGTTTTTT
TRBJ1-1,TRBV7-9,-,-,CASSLGLWAGTEAFF,TGTGCCAGCAGCTTAGGATTATGGGCCGGCACTGAAGCTTTCTTT
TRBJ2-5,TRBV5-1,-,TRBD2,CASSFRAGEREQYF,TGCGCCAGCAGCTTTCGAGCGGGGGAGCGTGAGCAGTACTTC
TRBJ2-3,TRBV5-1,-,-,CASSLVGVTGTDTQYF,TGCGCCAGCAGCTTGGTGGGCGTTACCGGCACAGATACGCAGTATTTT
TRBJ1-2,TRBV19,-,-,CASSIGQTYYGYTF,TGTGCCAGTAGTATCGGACAAACCTACTATGGCTACACCTTC
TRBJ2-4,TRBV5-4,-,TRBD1,CASSLGQENIQYF,TGTGCCAGCAGCCTAGGACAGGAAAACATTCAGTACTTC
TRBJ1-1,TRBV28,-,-,CASSIRQILNTEAFF,TGTGCCAGCAGTATTCGACAGATCTTGAACACTGAAGCTTTCTTT
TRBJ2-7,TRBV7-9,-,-,CASSFVQVMGSYEQYF,TGTGCCAGCAGCTTTGTACAGGTGATGGGCTCCTACGAGCAGTACTTC
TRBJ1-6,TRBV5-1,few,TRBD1,CASSSSGQENSPLHF,TGCGCCAGCAGCTCCTCCGGACAGGAAAATTCACCCCTCCACTTT
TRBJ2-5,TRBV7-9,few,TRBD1,CASSSTGPQETQYF,TGTGCCAGCAGCTCGACAGGGCCGCAAGAGACCCAGTACTTC
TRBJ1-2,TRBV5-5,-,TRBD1,CASSLRDSLPGYGYTF,TGTGCCAGCAGCCTAAGGGACAGCCTCCCGGGGTATGGCTACACCTTC
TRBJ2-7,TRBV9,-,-,CASSVGPGSEQYF,TGTGCCAGCAGCGTAGGCCCAGGAAGCGAGCAGTACTTC
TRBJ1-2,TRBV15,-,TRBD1,CATSSRDRVNYGYTF,TGTGCCACCAGCTCCCGGGACAGGGTAAACTATGGCTACACCTTC
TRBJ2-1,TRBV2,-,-,CASSLYNEQFF,TGTGCCAGCAGTCTGTACAATGAGCAGTTCTTC
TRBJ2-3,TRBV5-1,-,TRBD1,CASNTGVSDTQYF,TGCGCCAGCAACACAGGGGTTTCAGATACGCAGTATTTT
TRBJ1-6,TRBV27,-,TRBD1,CASSSPDRWGSPLHF,TGTGCCAGCAGTTCCCCGGACAGGTGGGGTTCACCCCTCCACTTT
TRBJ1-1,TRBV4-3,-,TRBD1,CASSHGQGASSTEAFF,TGCGCCAGCAGCCATGGACAGGGGGCTAGTAGCACTGAAGCTTTCTTT
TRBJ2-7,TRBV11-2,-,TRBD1,CASSLNRQGAHEQYF,TGTGCCAGCAGCTTAAACAGACAGGGTGCCCACGAGCAGTACTTC
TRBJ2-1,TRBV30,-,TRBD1,CACNARDRGRRGEQFF,TGTGCCTGCAACGCCCGGGACAGGGGCCGGAGAGGTGAGCAGTTCTTC
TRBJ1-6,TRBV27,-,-,CASSFDINSSPLHF,TGTGCCAGCAGTTTTGACATAAATAGTTCACCCCTCCACTTT
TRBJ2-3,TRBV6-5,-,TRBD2,CASSQISGGYF,TGTGCCAGCAGTCAAATTTCGGGGGGGTATTTT
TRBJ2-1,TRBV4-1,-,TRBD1,CASSQRLDWGQGRNEQFF,TGCGCCAGCAGCCAAAGACTTGACTGGGGACAGGGGAGGAATGAGCAGTTCTTC
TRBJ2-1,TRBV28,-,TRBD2,CASSNHPGTSGGAIYNEQFF,TGTGCCAGCAGCAACCATCCCGGGACTAGCGGGGGGGCAATCTACAATGAGCAGTTCTTC
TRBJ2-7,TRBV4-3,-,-,CASSQDRPYEQYF,TGCGCCAGCAGCCAAGATCGTCCGTACGAGCAGTACTTC
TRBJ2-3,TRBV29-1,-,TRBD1,CSVDLGQGRDTQYF,TGCAGCGTTGATTTGGGACAGGGCCGAGATACGCAGTATTTT
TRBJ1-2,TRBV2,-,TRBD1,CASSAAGGWYGYTF,TGTGCCAGCAGTGCCGCAGGGGGCTGGTATGGCTACACCTTC
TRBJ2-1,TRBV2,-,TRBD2,CASSAEGGELSYNEQFF,TGTGCCAGCAGCGCCGAGGGAGGGGAACTCTCCTACAATGAGCAGTTCTTC
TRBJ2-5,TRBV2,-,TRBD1,CASRRGTGTQETQYF,TGTGCCAGCAGAAGGGGGACAGGGACCCAAGAGACCCAGTACTTC
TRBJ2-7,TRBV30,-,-,CAWRHRGGEQYF,TGTGCCTGGAGGCACAGGGGGGGGGAGCAGTACTTC
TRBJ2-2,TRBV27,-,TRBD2,CASSFRLAANTGELFF,TGTGCCAGCAGTTTCCGACTAGCGGCGAACACCGGGGAGCTGTTTTTT
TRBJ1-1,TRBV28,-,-,CASSLATVNTEAFF,TGTGCCAGCAGTTTGGCCACAGTAAACACTGAAGCTTTCTTT
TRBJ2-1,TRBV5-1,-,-,CASSLAKVGLDRSYNEQFF,TGCGCCAGCAGCTTGGCCAAAGTGGGGCTTGATCGATCCTACAATGAGCAGTTCTTC
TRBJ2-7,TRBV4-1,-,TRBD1,CASSQGWTGDSYEQYF,TGCGCCAGCAGCCAAGGCTGGACAGGGGATTCCTACGAGCAGTACTTC
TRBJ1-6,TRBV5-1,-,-,CASSLKQVASYNSPLHF,TGCGCCAGCAGCTTGAAGCAGGTGGCGTCCTATAATTCACCCCTCCACTTT
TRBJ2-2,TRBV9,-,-,CASTPAGVGELAGELFF,TGTGCCAGCACCCCCGCTGGCGTGGGAGAACTAGCCGGGGAGCTGTTTTTT
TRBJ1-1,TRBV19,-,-,CASSPEGRRAFF,TGTGCCAGTAGCCCGGAGGGCCGCCGGGCTTTCTTT
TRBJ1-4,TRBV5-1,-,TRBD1,CASSLLGTGDEKLFF,TGCGCCAGCAGCTTGCTCGGGACAGGGGATGAAAAACTGTTTTTT
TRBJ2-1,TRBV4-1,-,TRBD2,CASSQRTRDYNEQFF,TGCGCCAGCAGCCAGAGGACTAGGGATTACAATGAGCAGTTCTTC
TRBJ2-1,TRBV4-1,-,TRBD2,CASSQDPGGGYNEQFF,TGCGCCAGCAGCCAAGATCCCGGGGGGGGGTACAATGAGCAGTTCTTC
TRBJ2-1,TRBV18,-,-,CASSPPPPRQVHEQFF,TGTGCCAGCTCACCTCCACCTCCTCGACAGGTCCATGAGCAGTTCTTC